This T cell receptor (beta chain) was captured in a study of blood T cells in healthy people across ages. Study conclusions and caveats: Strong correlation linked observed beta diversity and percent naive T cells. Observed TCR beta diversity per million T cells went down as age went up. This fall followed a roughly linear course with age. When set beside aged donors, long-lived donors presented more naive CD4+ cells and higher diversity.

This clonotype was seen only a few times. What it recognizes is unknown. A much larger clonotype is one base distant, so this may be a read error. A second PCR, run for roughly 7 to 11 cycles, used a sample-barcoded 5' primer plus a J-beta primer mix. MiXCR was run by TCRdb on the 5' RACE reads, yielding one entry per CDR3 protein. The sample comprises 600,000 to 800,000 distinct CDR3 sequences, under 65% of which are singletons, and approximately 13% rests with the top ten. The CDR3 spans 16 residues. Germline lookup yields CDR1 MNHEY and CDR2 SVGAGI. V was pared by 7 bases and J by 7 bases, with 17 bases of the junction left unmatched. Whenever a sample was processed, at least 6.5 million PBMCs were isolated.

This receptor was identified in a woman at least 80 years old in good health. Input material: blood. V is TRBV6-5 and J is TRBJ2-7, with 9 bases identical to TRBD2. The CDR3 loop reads CASTPRGAGGYNEQYF. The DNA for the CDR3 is TGTGCCAGCACCCCCCGGGGAGCGGGGGGTTACAATGAGCAGTACTTC.